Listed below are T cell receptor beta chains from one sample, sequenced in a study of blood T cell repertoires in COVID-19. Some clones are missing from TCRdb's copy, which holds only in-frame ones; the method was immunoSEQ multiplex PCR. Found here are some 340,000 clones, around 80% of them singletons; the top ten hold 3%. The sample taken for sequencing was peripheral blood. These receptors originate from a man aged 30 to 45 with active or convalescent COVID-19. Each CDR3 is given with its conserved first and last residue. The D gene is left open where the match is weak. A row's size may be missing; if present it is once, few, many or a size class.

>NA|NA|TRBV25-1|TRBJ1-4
CASSPRGTTREKLFF
TGTGCCAGCAGCCCCCGGGGGACTACTCGTGAAAAACTGTTTTTT
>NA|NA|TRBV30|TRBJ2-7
CAWRGVRVRGHEQYF
TGTGCCTGGAGGGGCGTCCGTGTCAGGGGACACGAGCAGTACTTC
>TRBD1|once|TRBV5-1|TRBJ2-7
CASSKTGESSYEQYF
TGCGCCAGCAGCAAGACAGGGGAGAGCTCCTACGAGCAGTACTTC
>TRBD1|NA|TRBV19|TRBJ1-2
CASSPTHPTGRNYGYTF
TGTGCCAGTAGTCCCACCCACCCGACAGGGCGAAACTATGGCTACACCTTC
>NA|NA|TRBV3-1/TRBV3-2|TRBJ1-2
CASSPSGLNYGYTF
TGTGCCAGCAGCCCCTCAGGGCTTAACTATGGCTACACCTTC
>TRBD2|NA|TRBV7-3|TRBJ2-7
CASSLMTAGEQYF
TGTGCCAGCAGCTTAATGACAGCGGGGGAGCAGTACTTC
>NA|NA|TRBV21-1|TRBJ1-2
CASSRKSGTGAKTDYGYTF
TGTGCCAGCAGCAGAAAATCCGGGACAGGGGCCAAAACTGACTATGGCTACACCTTC
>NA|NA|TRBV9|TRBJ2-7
CASSAYGGGLNEQYF
TGTGCCAGCAGCGCCTACGGCGGAGGGTTGAACGAGCAGTACTTC
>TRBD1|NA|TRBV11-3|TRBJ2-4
CASSAGQGRNIQYF
TGTGCCAGCAGCGCAGGACAGGGCCGAAACATTCAGTACTTC
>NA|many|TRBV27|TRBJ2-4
CASSRGGLAKNIQYF
TGTGCCAGCTCGAGGGGGGGTCTGGCCAAAAACATTCAGTACTTC
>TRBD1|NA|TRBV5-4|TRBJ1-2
CASSSGVTGGDYGYTF
TGTGCCAGCAGCTCAGGGGTGACAGGGGGTGACTATGGCTACACCTTC
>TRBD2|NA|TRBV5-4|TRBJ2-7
CASSLERESSYEQYF
TGTGCCAGCAGCCTAGAGCGGGAGAGCTCCTACGAGCAGTACTTC
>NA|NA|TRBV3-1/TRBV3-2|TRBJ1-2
CASSQVRGNGYTF
TGTGCCAGCAGCCAAGTTAGGGGGAATGGCTACACCTTC
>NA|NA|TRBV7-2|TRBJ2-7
CASSSGASYEQYF
TGTGCCAGCAGCTCTGGGGCCAGCTACGAGCAGTACTTC
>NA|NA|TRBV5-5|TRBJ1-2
CASSFPTGDGYTF
TGTGCCAGCAGCTTCCCTACAGGAGATGGCTACACCTTC
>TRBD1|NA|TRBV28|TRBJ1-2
CASSLQGAGYGYTF
TGTGCCAGCAGTTTACAGGGGGCGGGGTATGGCTACACCTTC
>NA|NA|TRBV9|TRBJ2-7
CASSKDISYEQYF
TGTGCCAGCAGCAAGGACATCTCCTACGAGCAGTACTTC
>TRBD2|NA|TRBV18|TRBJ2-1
CASSPIGAGAYNEQFF
TGTGCCAGCTCACCTATAGGAGCGGGAGCGTATAATGAGCAGTTCTTC
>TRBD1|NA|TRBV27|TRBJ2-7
CASSPYRTGTYEQYF
TGTGCCAGCAGCCCGTACCGGACAGGCACCTACGAGCAGTACTTC
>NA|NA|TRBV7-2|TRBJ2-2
CASSYPRAGVRTGELFF
TGTGCCAGCAGCTACCCCCGGGCAGGGGTAAGGACCGGGGAGCTGTTTTTT
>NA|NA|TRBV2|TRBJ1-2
CASSEARSAYGYTF
TGTGCCAGCAGTGAAGCCAGATCCGCCTATGGCTACACCTTC
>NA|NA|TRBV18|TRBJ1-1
CASSPLSNTEAFF
TGTGCCAGCTCACCTCTCTCGAACACTGAAGCTTTCTTT
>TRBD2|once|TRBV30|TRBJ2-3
CAWSAKLAYLGGTQYF
TGTGCCTGGAGTGCAAAACTAGCGTATTTGGGAGGTACGCAGTATTTT
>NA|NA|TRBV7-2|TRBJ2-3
CASSFSADTQYF
TGTGCCAGCAGCTTCTCCGCAGATACGCAGTATTTT
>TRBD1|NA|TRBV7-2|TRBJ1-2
CASSSHDRAHGYTF
TGTGCCAGCAGCTCGCACGACAGGGCTCATGGCTACACCTTC
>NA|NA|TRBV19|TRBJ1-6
CASTTDSDNSPLHF
TGTGCCAGTACCACAGACAGTGACAATTCACCCCTCCACTTT
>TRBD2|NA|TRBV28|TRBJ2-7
CASTPRTSGREEQYF
TGTGCCAGCACCCCACGGACTAGCGGGAGGGAAGAGCAGTACTTC
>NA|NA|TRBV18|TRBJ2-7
CASSPSIGSSYEQYF
TGTGCCAGCTCACCATCGATTGGCAGCTCCTACGAGCAGTACTTC
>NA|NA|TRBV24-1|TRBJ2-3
CATSAPQDRPFGDTQYF
TGTGCCACCAGTGCCCCACAGGACCGACCCTTTGGAGATACGCAGTATTTT
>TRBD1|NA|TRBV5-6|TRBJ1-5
CASSRQGASGNQPQHF
TGTGCCAGCAGCCGACAGGGGGCATCGGGCAATCAGCCCCAGCATTTT